These 25 T cell receptor beta chains were sequenced from one sample in a study of PD-1 blockade in classical Hodgkin lymphoma (dated by TCRdb to about 2020). The time point label, read with the paper, signifies: cycle 2 day 1 (C2D1) of nivolumab. All trial patients had relapsed after autologous stem cell transplantation, with cohorts A, B and C differing in prior brentuximab vedotin exposure. Library preparation used the immunoSEQ multiplex PCR assay. This immuneACCESS table, as held by TCRdb, lists in-frame sequences with V and J called but not all clones. Of the missing ones, under half trace to an unresolved V gene in checked studies; the others have no known cause. The sample table shows nearly 25,000 clones, and roughly 79% are seen once. The ten largest clones take up 15% to 20% of the sample. Sequencing was performed on peripheral blood mononuclear cells (PBMCs), taken before the second cycle of nivolumab. Every receptor here comes from a human donor with classical Hodgkin lymphoma.

The rearrangement links TRBV18 to TRBJ2-3, with D unresolved. Germline CDR1 and CDR2: KGHSH and LQKENI. There are 16 residues in the CDR3. V was clipped by 0 bases and J by 5 bases, with 15 bases between them. CDR3 coding DNA: TGTGCCAGCTCACCACCGTCCGGGTTGGGTCAAGATACGCAGTATTTT. The encoded protein is CASSPPSGLGQDTQYF.

This clone was recorded a few times. The chain is built from TRBV5-4 and TRBJ2-2; D is possibly TRBD2 (6 bases). The CDR3 is 18 amino acids. Germline V gene sequence: CDR1 SGHNT, CDR2 YYREEE (reference sequence). Trimming removed 3 bases from V and 1 base from J, with 19 bases in between. The CDR3 spells CASSSHIWGEKNTGELFF. The CDR3 DNA is TGTGCCAGCAGCTCCCATATATGGGGGGAGAAGAACACCGGGGAGCTGTTTTTT.

The chain employs TRBV13 and TRBJ2-5; D might be TRBD2 (7 bases). Germline V gives CDR1 PRHDT, CDR2 FYEKMQ (reference sequence). V lost 2 bases to trimming and J lost 4 bases, with 14 bases between them. This CDR3 comprises 15 residues. Here the CDR3 reads CASSLKGGGRETQYF. CDR3 in DNA: TGTGCCAGCAGCTTAAAGGGGGGGGGCCGAGAGACCCAGTACTTC.

This sequence joins TRBV28 and TRBJ2-7; 9 bases map to TRBD2. CDR1 MDHEN and CDR2 SYDVKM come from the germline V gene. V lost 6 bases to trimming and J lost 2 bases; unmatched junction nucleotides: 8. The CDR3 contains 15 residues. CDR3 DNA sequence: TGTGCCAGCAGAGGAAGGCGGGAGGGTGCCTACGAGCAGTACTTC. Translating it yields CASRGRREGAYEQYF.

The chain carries TRBV5-4 and TRBJ2-7; perhaps D is TRBD1 or TRBD2 (5 bases each). This CDR3 is built from 14 residues. From germline, CDR1 is SGHNT and CDR2 YYREEE (reference sequence). V lost 0 bases and J lost 5, with 12 bases in between. CDR3 region: CASSLDAGTDEQYF. The CDR3 DNA reads TGTGCCAGCAGCTTGGATGCTGGGACCGACGAGCAGTACTTC.

The chain is built from TRBV7-9 and TRBJ1-3; D remains ambiguous. V was clipped by 5 bases and J by 0 bases, with 14 bases between them. Germline loops: CDR1 SEHNR, CDR2 FQNEAQ (reference sequence). The CDR3 consists of 16 residues. This chain's CDR3 is CASSPPDRSSGNTIYF. In DNA, the CDR3 is TGTGCCAGCAGCCCGCCGGACCGGAGCTCTGGAAACACCATATATTTT.

This clone was seen just once. In nucleotides, the CDR3 is TGTGCCAGCAGCTTAGGCTCCATGGACACCGGGGAGCTGTTTTTT. Amino acids: CASSLGSMDTGELFF. This chain connects TRBV7-9 to TRBJ2-2; no reliable D call. The germline V gene encodes CDR1 SEHNR and CDR2 FQNEAQ (reference sequence). V lost 1 base to trimming and J lost 3 bases, with 9 bases between them. This CDR3 comprises 15 residues.

J is TRBJ1-2 and V is TRBV30; 7 bases fit TRBD1. With 4 bases clipped from V and 3 bases from J, the junction kept 5 bases outside the gene matches. The CDR3 totals 13 residues. Germline V gene sequence: CDR1 GTSNPN, CDR2 SVGIG (reference sequence). The CDR3 nucleotides read TGTGCCTGGAAAGACAGGGACGACTATGGCTACACCTTC. Translation: CAWKDRDDYGYTF.

This sequence joins TRBV5-1 and TRBJ2-1; perhaps D is TRBD1 or TRBD2 (5 bases each). Germline CDR1 reads SGHRS; CDR2 reads YFSETQ. The CDR3 has 18 residues. The ends were cut back, 4 bases at V and 2 bases at J, with 22 bases in the middle. CDR3 DNA sequence: TGCGCCAGCAGCGCGGGCCTCCCTGGGGCCCCGGCCTACAATGAGCAGTTCTTC. Its protein product is CASSAGLPGAPAYNEQFF. Full variable domain (rest looked up from reference TRBV5-1 and TRBJ2-1): KAGVTQTPRYLIKTRGQQVTLSCSPISGHRSVSWYQQTPGQGLQFLFEYFSETQRNKGNFPGRFSGRQFSNSRSEMNVSTLELGDSALYLCASSAGLPGAPAYNEQFFGPGTRLTVL.

The chain joins TRBV5-7 to TRBJ1-5, with 9 nucleotides matching TRBD1. TRBV5-7 is noted as an ORF with a role that remains uncertain. V gave up 2 bases and J gave up 1 base; unmatched junction bases: 7. This CDR3 is built from 17 residues. The CDR3 DNA is TGTGCCAGCAGCTTCGTCGTGGACAGGGGCAGCAATCAGCCCCAGCATTTT. Protein sequence: CASSFVVDRGSNQPQHF.

V gene TRBV4-2 combines with J gene TRBJ2-5; 9 positions match TRBD2. This CDR3 has 16 amino acids. From germline, CDR1 is LGHNA and CDR2 YNFKEQ. The ends lost 1 base at V and 5 bases at J; junction bases unmatched: 8. DNA of the CDR3: TGTGCCAGCAGCCAAGGCGGGGGGGCCCTGTTGGAGACCCAGTACTTC. Encoded protein: CASSQGGGALLETQYF.

The V gene is TRBV30, the J gene TRBJ1-1, with D maybe TRBD1 (5 bases). V dropped 5 bases and J dropped 1 base, with 8 bases sitting between them. This CDR3 has 12 amino acids. The germline V gene has CDR1 GTSNPN and CDR2 SVGIG (reference sequence). Here the CDR3 reads CAWETGNTEAFF. As DNA, the CDR3 is TGTGCCTGGGAAACAGGGAACACTGAAGCTTTCTTT.

This chain connects TRBV28 to TRBJ2-3; D remains ambiguous. The V gene's germline CDR1 is MDHEN and CDR2 SYDVKM. This CDR3 region has 18 residues. The V end lost 5 bases, the J end lost 0 bases, and 21 bases lay between the germline ends. Written as DNA, the CDR3 is TGTGCCAGCAGTCCGCGTAAGGTTGGGAATCCTAGCACAGATACGCAGTATTTT. Translating it yields CASSPRKVGNPSTDTQYF. Full variable domain (missing parts from reference TRBV28 and TRBJ2-3): DVKVTQSSRYLVKRTGEKVFLECVQDMDHENMFWYRQDPGLGLRLIYFSYDVKMKEKGDIPEGYSVSREKKERFSLILESASTNQTSMYLCASSPRKVGNPSTDTQYFGPGTRLTVL.

The genes are TRBV30 and TRBJ2-1; 8 bases map to TRBD2. J lost 4 bases, V lost 3 bases, and 14 bases had no gene match. Germline V gene lookup returns CDR1 GTSNPN and CDR2 SVGIG (reference sequence). The CDR3 loop spans 17 amino acids. This CDR3 is CAWSIMRSGRGYNEQFF. In nucleotides, the CDR3 is TGTGCCTGGAGCATAATGAGGAGCGGGAGAGGTTACAATGAGCAGTTCTTC.

The rearrangement joins TRBV27 to TRBJ2-5; D call uncertain. Deletions cut 2 bases from V and 5 bases from J, with 12 bases between. CDR1 and CDR2 (germline): MNHEY, SMNVEV (reference sequence). The CDR3 extends over 14 amino acids. DNA for the CDR3: TGTGCCAGCAGTTTACAGGTAGCACCGGAGACCCAGTACTTC. It translates to CASSLQVAPETQYF.

The chain couples TRBV7-6 to TRBJ2-7; perhaps TRBD1 as D (7 bases). The CDR3 spans 14 residues. V was pared by 5 bases and J by 6 bases, with 17 bases between. CDR1 and CDR2 from the germline V gene are SGHVS and FNYEAQ. CDR3: CASSRRGVLGEQYF. The CDR3 nucleotides are TGTGCCAGCAGCCGCAGGGGGGTACTTGGCGAGCAGTACTTC.

CDR3 sequence (DNA): TGTGCCACCCGAAGACCGACAGGGGGCTACAATGAGCAGTTCTTC. Protein sequence: CATRRPTGGYNEQFF. This rearrangement joins TRBV6-1 to TRBJ2-1; 9 bases are a match to TRBD1. Germline V gene sequence: CDR1 MNHNS, CDR2 SASEGT. The CDR3 length is 15 residues. V lost 10 bases and J lost 3; bases outside the gene matches: 10.

In this sample, this clone turned up once. The rearrangement joins TRBV28 to TRBJ1-2; 9 bases agree with TRBD1. Trimming took 6 bases from V and 3 from J; bases not matched to a gene: 11. CDR3 length equals 16 residues. Germline V gene sequence: CDR1 MDHEN, CDR2 SYDVKM. This CDR3 reads CASSPIPGQGDYGYTF. DNA for the CDR3: TGTGCCAGCAGCCCAATTCCGGGACAGGGTGACTATGGCTACACCTTC.

This chain uses TRBV15 with TRBJ1-5; D not certain. Germline CDR1 and CDR2: LNHNV and YYDKDF (reference sequence). The CDR3 sequence is 14 residues long. Trimming took 3 bases from V and 7 from J, leaving 13 bases between them. This CDR3 reads CATSRDRLSQPQHF. The DNA of the CDR3 is TGTGCCACCAGCAGGGATCGCTTAAGCCAGCCCCAGCATTTT. Based on the CDR3 plus reference TRBV15 and TRBJ1-5, the full variable domain is DAMVIQNPRYQVTQFGKPVTLSCSQTLNHNVMYWYQQKSSQAPKLLFHYYDKDFNNEADTPDNFQSRRPNTSFCFLDIRSPGLGDTAMYLCATSRDRLSQPQHFGDGTRLSIL.

The V gene is TRBV4-1, the J gene TRBJ2-1; tentatively, D is TRBD1 or TRBD2 (7 bases each). Germline CDR1 and CDR2: MGHRA and YSYEKL. The CDR3 sequence is 16 residues long. The V and J ends lost 5 bases and 2 bases respectively, with 16 bases between them. The CDR3 coding sequence is TGCGCCAGCAGCTCAGCGGGACAGAGTGCCTACAATGAGCAGTTCTTC. Translating gives CASSSAGQSAYNEQFF.

The CDR3 bases are TGTGCCAGCAGTGAAGTATCCCGGGACTACTCCTACGAGCAGTACTTC. Its protein product is CASSEVSRDYSYEQYF. This chain connects TRBV2 to TRBJ2-7; 7 bases are a match to TRBD2. Germline V lookup: CDR1 SNHLY, CDR2 FYNNEI. The CDR3 length is 16 residues. The V segment lost 1 base and the J segment 0 bases; nucleotides outside the gene matches: 6.

The V gene is TRBV27, the J gene TRBJ2-7; D gene ambiguous. The CDR3 runs 13 residues. The V gene's germline CDR1 is MNHEY and CDR2 SMNVEV (reference sequence). The germline V and J ends were trimmed by 2 bases and 1 base, with 6 bases remaining between them. CDR3: CASSLGQSYEQYF. Here the CDR3 DNA reads TGTGCCAGCAGTTTAGGGCAGTCCTACGAGCAGTACTTC.

CDR3 DNA sequence: TGTGCCAGCAGTGAAAGTTGGGCCTACGAGCAGTACTTC. Amino acids: CASSESWAYEQYF. This sequence joins TRBV6-1 and TRBJ2-7; D unclear. The V and J ends lost 2 bases and 2 bases respectively, with 7 bases between them. CDR1 is MNHNS, CDR2 SASEGT, per germline. The length of the CDR3 is 13 residues.

The CDR3 coding sequence is TGTGCCAGCAGCCTCGACCCGCGGGGGGGCCTCACAGATACGCAGTATTTT. Protein: CASSLDPRGGLTDTQYF. The chain uses TRBV9 and TRBJ2-3; 9 bases agree with TRBD2. The germline CDR1 and CDR2 sequences are SGDLS and YYNGEE. There are 17 residues in the CDR3. V lost 4 bases, J lost 2 bases, and 11 bases stayed unmatched.

The chain employs TRBV9 and TRBJ1-2; 9 bases are a match to TRBD1. The ends lost 3 bases at V and 5 bases at J; junction bases unmatched: 17. CDR1 SGDLS and CDR2 YYNGEE come from the germline V gene. The CDR3 extends over 18 amino acids. The CDR3 coding sequence is TGTGCCAGCAGCGGGGGGGGGACAGGGCCGAGTAGTGGTTATGGCTACACCTTC. Its protein product is CASSGGGTGPSSGYGYTF.